One sample yielded the 10 T cell receptor beta chains listed below, sequenced in a study of T cells in Graves' hyperthyroidism and ophthalmopathy. Regions amplified from RNA transcripts were the TCR beta CDR3 regions. Researchers ran a first-round RT-PCR on the TCR CDR3 using the HTBI primer set. A single record per CDR3 protein comes from TCRdb applying MiXCR to the multiplex PCR reads. Altogether more than 500,000 distinct CDR3 sequences are present, more than 45% being singletons, with the ten largest covering 15% to 20%. What was sequenced was peripheral blood or thyroid tissue (not recorded which). The source is an adult woman with Graves' disease, either hyperthyroidism or ophthalmopathy (not recorded which).

This clonotype has only a few counts. The V gene is TRBV28, the J gene TRBJ2-7; 13 bases agree with TRBD2. V was pared by 10 bases and J by 3 bases, with 15 bases of the junction left unmatched. The germline CDR1 and CDR2 sequences are MDHEN and SYDVKM. The CDR3 sequence is 17 residues long. In nucleotides, the CDR3 is TGTGCCACCCCCCCGGGACTAGCGGGACCCAGTGGCTACGAGCAGTACTTC. It specifies CATPPGLAGPSGYEQYF.

The rearrangement links TRBV10-3 to TRBJ1-1; D is unclear. Looked up from germline, CDR1 is ENHRY and CDR2 is SYGVKD. The CDR3 runs 13 residues. Trimming took 3 bases from V and 6 from J, leaving 11 bases between them. The CDR3, as DNA: TGTGCCATCAGTGATGATAGGTTGGCTGAAGCTTTCTTT. Its translation: CAISDDRLAEAFF.

The chain uses TRBV12-3 or TRBV12-4 and TRBJ2-5; TRBD1 agrees at 7 bases. Losses at the gene ends were 11 bases for V and 2 bases for J; bases not matched to a gene: 2. The CDR3 spans 11 residues. The CDR3 sequence is CAGTAQETQYF. In nucleotides, the CDR3 is TGTGCCGGGACAGCTCAAGAGACCCAGTACTTC.

This clonotype was found many times. The chain carries TRBV7-2 and TRBJ1-5; D not resolved. The V end was cut by 0 bases, the J end by 6 bases, with 18 bases between. The length of the CDR3 is 17 residues. CDR1 and CDR2 from the germline V gene are SGHTA and FQGNSA. The CDR3, as DNA: TGTGCCAGCAGCTTAGCGCTTTTGGTGGGGTCGGGTCAGCCCCAGCATTTT. This sequence encodes CASSLALLVGSGQPQHF.

The sample holds many counts of this clonotype. The chain uses TRBV7-9 and TRBJ1-1; no firm D call. The CDR3 spans 13 residues. Germline loops: CDR1 SEHNR, CDR2 FQNEAQ (reference sequence). Trimming pared 1 base from V and 11 bases from J, leaving 14 bases between. The CDR3 coding sequence is TGTGCCAGCAGCTTAGATCCGTCGCAAGGGGCTTTCTTT. Amino acids: CASSLDPSQGAFF.

The V call is TRBV19, the J call TRBJ1-1; 7 nucleotides match TRBD1. CDR1 is LNHDA and CDR2 is SQIVND in the germline V gene (reference sequence). This CDR3 has 15 amino acids. V shed 1 base and J 1 base; nucleotides not matched to a gene: 3. The CDR3 loop reads CASSIGDRQNTEAFF. The CDR3 DNA reads TGTGCCAGTAGTATAGGGGACAGACAGAACACTGAAGCTTTCTTT.

The chain uses TRBV7-2 and TRBJ1-2; D call uncertain. The CDR3 is 13 residues long. V was trimmed by 1 base and J by 8 bases, leaving 11 bases between them. Germline CDR1 and CDR2: SGHTA and FQGNSA. CDR3 protein: CASSLDLGGGYTF. The CDR3 DNA is TGTGCCAGCAGCTTAGATCTGGGAGGAGGCTACACCTTC.

The rearrangement uses TRBV29-1 and TRBJ2-7; either TRBD1 or TRBD2 may supply D (5 bases each). This CDR3 has 13 amino acids. V dropped 0 bases and J dropped 6 bases, with 12 bases sitting between them. Looked up from germline, CDR1 is SQVTM and CDR2 is ANQGSEA. The CDR3 sequence is CSVEESVRGEQYF. The CDR3 DNA is TGCAGCGTTGAAGAGAGTGTGAGGGGCGAGCAGTACTTC.

The gene calls are TRBV5-1 and TRBJ1-6; 8 nucleotides agree with TRBD1. With 5 bases clipped from V and 12 bases from J, the junction kept 4 bases outside the gene matches. CDR1 is SGHRS, CDR2 YFSETQ, per germline. The CDR3 contains 12 residues. For the CDR3, the DNA is TGCGCCAGCAGGAGGGGACAGGAACCCCTCCACTTT. Translating gives CASRRGQEPLHF.

As to this clonotype: A single base separates this from a much larger clone, so it may be a read error. V usage is TRBV6-5 and J usage is TRBJ2-7, with a possible D match to TRBD2 (7 bases). Trimming left V 5 bases short and J 3 bases short, with 17 bases between. The CDR3 has 15 amino acids. Germline CDR1 reads MNHEY; CDR2 reads SVGAGI. The CDR3 nucleotides are TGTGCCAGCAGTCGATACGGGGGGCGGCTCTACGAGCAGTACTTC. Amino acids: CASSRYGGRLYEQYF.